The sequence of this TCR beta chain was determined in a study of blood T cell repertoires in COVID-19. Study-wide context: Sites across the United States, Italy and Spain contributed samples from acute and convalescent COVID-19. T cells, B-cell-depleted T cells, or PBMCs provided the cDNA or gDNA that served as material.

The CDR3 has 11 residues. Germline CDR1 reads MNHEY; CDR2 reads SVGEGT. Trimming took 4 bases from V and 11 from J, leaving 9 bases between them. Authors' analysis steps: Amplification of reference gene primers provided the estimated nucleated cell counts. The repertoire was sequenced with immunoSEQ multiplex PCR; TCRdb's copy has only in-frame clones and lacks some. The V and J calls and clone size are taken from that table; D and trimming were inferred from the DNA. The data hold 270,000 or so clones, with roughly 84% observed a single time. The chain joins TRBV6-2 or TRBV6-3 to TRBJ1-5, with a possible D match to TRBD1 (5 bases). This receptor was taken from a woman younger than 35 with acute or convalescent COVID-19. Specimen: peripheral blood. The CDR3 loop reads CASSLKGAQHF. Here the CDR3 DNA reads TGTGCCAGCAGTTTAAAAGGGGCCCAGCATTTT.